These 21 T cell receptor beta chains share one sample of origin, sequenced in a study of blood T cell repertoires in COVID-19. Sequenced by immunoSEQ multiplex PCR; TCRdb stores in-frame clones only, minus some. The table has around 450,000 clones, 85% to 90% seen once. The material sequenced was peripheral blood. All receptors derive from a woman in her 30s with acute or convalescent COVID-19.

This clone was seen more than once but under ten times. J is TRBJ1-6 and V is TRBV6-1, with 10 bases identical to TRBD1. The V and J ends lost 3 bases and 6 bases, in that order; junction bases with no gene match: 8. CDR1 MNHNS and CDR2 SASEGT come from the germline V gene. The CDR3 totals 17 residues. The DNA for the CDR3 is TGTGCCAGCAGTGACCGGGACAGGGGTGGAACTAATTCACCCCTCCACTTT. Amino acids: CASSDRDRGGTNSPLHF.

This chain joins TRBV20-1 and TRBJ2-7; the D gene is possibly TRBD1 (5 bases). V lost 2 bases to trimming and J lost 9 bases, with 11 bases between them. The CDR3 runs to 11 residues. The germline gives CDR1 DFQATT, CDR2 SNEGSKA (reference sequence). CDR3 bases: TGCAGTGCTAGAAAGGGGATGGGGCAGTACTTC. This sequence encodes CSARKGMGQYF.

The chain has TRBV10-3 and TRBJ1-2; possible D gene TRBD1, 6 bases. CDR3 length: 15 residues. V lost 3 bases and J lost 8, with 19 bases in between. From germline, CDR1 is ENHRY and CDR2 SYGVKD. The CDR3 sequence: CAISDPVGGARGYTF. DNA of the CDR3: TGTGCCATCAGTGACCCGGTTGGGGGGGCACGGGGCTACACCTTC.

The chain couples TRBV2 to TRBJ2-1, with 11 positions matching TRBD2. Losses at the gene ends were 8 bases for V and 10 bases for J; bases not matched to a gene: 4. Germline loops: CDR1 SNHLY, CDR2 FYNNEI. The CDR3 totals 12 residues. CDR3 sequence reads: CASSLAGGEQFF. CDR3 bases: TGTGCCAGCTCGCTAGCGGGGGGAGAGCAGTTCTTC.

This clone was counted a single time. V gene TRBV27 combines with J gene TRBJ2-7; D may be TRBD2 (5 bases). Trimming stripped 6 bases from V and 2 bases from J, with 17 bases between. Germline V gene sequence: CDR1 MNHEY, CDR2 SMNVEV (reference sequence). The CDR3 extends over 15 amino acids. CDR3 sequence reads: CASSPSLATTYEQYF. The CDR3 region has the DNA TGTGCCAGCAGCCCCTCTTTAGCGACAACCTACGAGCAGTACTTC.

This clone has just one count. The CDR3 protein is CASSQLGSPPTEAFF. The DNA for the CDR3 is TGTGCCAGCAGCCAACTCGGTAGTCCGCCCACTGAAGCTTTCTTT. The V call is TRBV3-1 (or the pseudogene TRBV3-2), the J call TRBJ1-1; D is unresolved. Looked up from germline, CDR1 is LGHDT and CDR2 is YNNKEL (reference sequence). The V end lost 2 bases, the J end lost 4 bases, and 14 bases lay between the germline ends. The CDR3 spans 15 residues.

The genes are TRBV2 and TRBJ2-5; possible D gene TRBD1, 6 bases. This CDR3 has 15 residues. In germline, CDR1 is SNHLY, CDR2 FYNNEI. Trimming stripped 7 bases from V and 3 bases from J, with 18 bases between. In nucleotides, the CDR3 is TGTGCCAGCACGGCTCTTAGGGGGAGAGAAGAGACCCAGTACTTC. Translating gives CASTALRGREETQYF.

This clone was observed a handful of times. This chain links TRBV5-1 with TRBJ2-1; D might be TRBD2 (7 bases). The germline V and J ends were trimmed by 1 base and 8 bases, with 13 bases remaining between them. The V gene's germline CDR1 is SGHRS and CDR2 YFSETQ. The CDR3 is made up of 14 amino acids. The chain's CDR3 is CASSLITGGDEQFF. The CDR3 coding sequence is TGCGCCAGCAGCTTGATAACGGGGGGCGATGAGCAGTTCTTC. Drawing the rest from reference TRBV5-1 and TRBJ2-1, the complete variable domain is KAGVTQTPRYLIKTRGQQVTLSCSPISGHRSVSWYQQTPGQGLQFLFEYFSETQRNKGNFPGRFSGRQFSNSRSEMNVSTLELGDSALYLCASSLITGGDEQFFGPGTRLTVL.

This clone turned up a few times. The genes are TRBV19 and TRBJ2-5, with a possible D match to TRBD1 (5 bases). The ends were cut back, 3 bases at V and 5 bases at J, with 13 bases in the middle. Germline CDR1 and CDR2: LNHDA and SQIVND (reference sequence). This CDR3 region has 14 residues. DNA for the CDR3: TGTGCCAGTAGTATGGGTCCAGGGTTGGAGACCCAGTACTTC. Translation gives CASSMGPGLETQYF.

The gene calls are TRBV28 and TRBJ2-1; weak D call: TRBD2 (5 bases). Germline values: CDR1 MDHEN, CDR2 SYDVKM. Trimming stripped 8 bases from V and 6 bases from J, with 17 bases between. The CDR3 is 14 residues long. The CDR3 loop reads CASSLPGVSNEQFF. CDR3 nucleotides: TGTGCCAGCTCACTCCCCGGGGTAAGCAATGAGCAGTTCTTC.

The genes are TRBV15 and TRBJ2-6; 9 nucleotides line up with TRBD1. Germline assignment: CDR1 LNHNV and CDR2 YYDKDF (reference sequence). V trimming: 2 bases; J trimming: 0 bases; junction bases outside the gene matches: 5. The CDR3 length is 18 residues. Here the CDR3 reads CATSRLGQGISGANVLTF. The DNA of the CDR3 is TGTGCCACCAGCAGACTTGGACAGGGGATCTCTGGGGCCAACGTCCTGACTTTC.

V is TRBV4-1 and J is TRBJ1-2, with unresolved D. The CDR3 is 13 amino acids. From germline, CDR1 is MGHRA and CDR2 YSYEKL. Deletions cut 2 bases from V and 5 bases from J, with 9 bases between. The CDR3 DNA reads TGCGCCAGCAGCCAATCACGGGAATATGGCTACACCTTC. This encodes CASSQSREYGYTF.

V and J are TRBV7-2 and TRBJ1-6; perhaps TRBD1 as D (6 bases). V was pared by 4 bases and J by 9 bases, with 13 bases between. CDR3 length equals 14 residues. CDR1 SGHTA and CDR2 FQGNSA come from the germline V gene. CDR3 in amino acids: CASSSRGSRSPLHF. CDR3 sequence (DNA): TGTGCCAGCAGCTCCAGGGGATCTCGTTCACCCCTCCACTTT.

In its sample, this clone was seen a few times. The chain carries TRBV3-1 (or the pseudogene TRBV3-2) and TRBJ1-6; D is perhaps TRBD1 (5 bases). Germline V gene sequence: CDR1 LGHDT, CDR2 YNNKEL (reference sequence). V was clipped by 4 bases and J by 7 bases, with 8 bases between them. The CDR3 length is 13 residues. CDR3 in amino acids: CASSPDRNSPLHF. CDR3 coding DNA: TGTGCCAGCAGCCCAGACAGAAATTCACCCCTCCACTTT.

The chain has TRBV4-2 and TRBJ2-5; 11 bases align to TRBD2. Unmatched junction bases numbered 4, after V lost 4 bases and J lost 0 bases. This CDR3 is 16 amino acids long. Germline V gives CDR1 LGHNA, CDR2 YNFKEQ. This CDR3 reads CASSPLAGGDQETQYF. CDR3 nucleotides: TGTGCCAGCAGCCCTCTAGCGGGGGGCGACCAAGAGACCCAGTACTTC.

The J gene is TRBJ2-1, the V gene TRBV19; D is uncertain. This CDR3 has 14 amino acids. V lost 3 bases and J 9 bases, leaving 15 bases between the germline ends. Germline CDR1 and CDR2: LNHDA and SQIVND (reference sequence). CDR3 DNA sequence: TGTGCCAGTAGTATCAGATCTCTGGCTGGTGAGCAGTTCTTC. It yields the protein CASSIRSLAGEQFF.

The CDR3 region has the DNA TGTGCCACCAGCACCGGGACATCCCCCTCAAAAGATCAGCCCCAGCATTTT. Amino acid sequence: CATSTGTSPSKDQPQHF. This chain connects TRBV15 to TRBJ1-5, with D possibly matching TRBD1 (6 bases). Germline V CDR1 and CDR2: LNHNV, YYDKDF (reference sequence). Trimming cost V 4 bases and J 5 bases, with 21 bases left between them. The CDR3 contains 17 residues.

A few counts support this clone. The chain uses TRBV6-1 and TRBJ2-3; 10 bases line up with TRBD2. This CDR3 is 15 amino acids long. Losses at the gene ends were 3 bases for V and 1 base for J; bases not matched to a gene: 1. Germline CDR1 MNHNS, CDR2 SASEGT. The chain's CDR3 is CASSDLAGGTDTQYF. For the CDR3, the DNA is TGTGCCAGCAGTGACCTAGCGGGGGGCACAGATACGCAGTATTTT.

V is TRBV5-4 and J is TRBJ2-3; 10 positions agree with TRBD1. In germline, CDR1 is SGHNT, CDR2 YYREEE (reference sequence). This CDR3 spans 16 amino acids. With V trimmed by 4 bases and J by 3 bases, 8 bases remained unmatched. The CDR3 spells CASSPDRGRRTDTQYF. As DNA, the CDR3 is TGTGCCAGCAGCCCTGACAGGGGGCGCCGGACAGATACGCAGTATTTT.

In its sample, this clone was seen once. The CDR3 region is CASSQPLDAGRQPQHF. CDR3 nucleotide sequence: TGCGCCAGCAGCCAACCTTTGGACGCGGGGAGGCAGCCCCAGCATTTT. The chain employs TRBV4-1 and TRBJ1-5; no firm D call. Germline V gene lookup returns CDR1 MGHRA and CDR2 YSYEKL. The CDR3 runs to 16 residues. Trimming removed 2 bases from V and 7 bases from J, with 18 bases in between.

The rearrangement joins TRBV5-1 to TRBJ2-3; D gene ambiguous. Germline loops: CDR1 SGHRS, CDR2 YFSETQ. The CDR3 is made up of 14 amino acids. V dropped 0 bases and J dropped 9 bases, with 14 bases sitting between them. This chain's CDR3 is CASSLVGSYGTQYF. The CDR3 DNA reads as TGCGCCAGCAGCTTGGTGGGTAGCTACGGGACGCAGTATTTT.